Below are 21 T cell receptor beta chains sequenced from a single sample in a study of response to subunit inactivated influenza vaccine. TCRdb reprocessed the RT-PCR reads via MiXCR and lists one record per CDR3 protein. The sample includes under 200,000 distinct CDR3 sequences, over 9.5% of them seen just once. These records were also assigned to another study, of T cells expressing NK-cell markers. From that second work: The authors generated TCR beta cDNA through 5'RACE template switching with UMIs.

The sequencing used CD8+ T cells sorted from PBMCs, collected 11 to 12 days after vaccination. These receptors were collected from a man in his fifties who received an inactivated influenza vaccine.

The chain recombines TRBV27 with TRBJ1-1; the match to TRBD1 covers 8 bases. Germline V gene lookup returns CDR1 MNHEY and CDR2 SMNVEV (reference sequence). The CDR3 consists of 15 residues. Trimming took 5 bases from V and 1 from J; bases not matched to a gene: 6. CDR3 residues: CASSASGTGNTEAFF. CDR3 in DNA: TGTGCCAGCAGTGCCTCAGGGACAGGGAACACTGAAGCTTTCTTT.

CDR3 in amino acids: CASSQDTVGGTEAFF. As DNA, the CDR3 is TGTGCCAGCAGCCAAGACACCGTGGGGGGCACTGAAGCTTTCTTT. V usage is TRBV14 and J usage is TRBJ1-1; a weak D match, TRBD1 (5 bases). The CDR3 covers 15 residues. Trimming shortened V by 0 bases and J by 4 bases, and 12 bases separated the two germline ends. Per the germline V gene, CDR1 is SGHDN and CDR2 is FVKESK.

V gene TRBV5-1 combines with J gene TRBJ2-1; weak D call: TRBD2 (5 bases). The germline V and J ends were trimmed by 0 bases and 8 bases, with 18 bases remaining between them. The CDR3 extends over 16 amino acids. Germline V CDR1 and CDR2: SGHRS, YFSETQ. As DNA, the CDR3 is TGCGCCAGCAGCTTGGCCCCCCGGATTACGAGGGATGAGCAGTTCTTC. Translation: CASSLAPRITRDEQFF.

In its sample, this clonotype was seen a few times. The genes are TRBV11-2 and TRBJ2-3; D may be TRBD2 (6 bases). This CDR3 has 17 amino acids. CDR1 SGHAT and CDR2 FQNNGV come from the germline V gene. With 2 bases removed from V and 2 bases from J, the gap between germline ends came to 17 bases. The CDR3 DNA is TGTGCCAGCAGCTTAAATCTAGCGCCTATCTTCACAGATACGCAGTATTTT. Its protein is CASSLNLAPIFTDTQYF.

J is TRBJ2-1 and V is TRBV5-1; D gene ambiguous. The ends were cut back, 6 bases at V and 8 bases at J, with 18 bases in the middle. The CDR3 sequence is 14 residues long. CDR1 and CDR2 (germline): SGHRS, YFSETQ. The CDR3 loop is CASTTSRLGDEQFF. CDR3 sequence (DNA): TGCGCCAGCACCACCTCCCGTTTGGGCGATGAGCAGTTCTTC.

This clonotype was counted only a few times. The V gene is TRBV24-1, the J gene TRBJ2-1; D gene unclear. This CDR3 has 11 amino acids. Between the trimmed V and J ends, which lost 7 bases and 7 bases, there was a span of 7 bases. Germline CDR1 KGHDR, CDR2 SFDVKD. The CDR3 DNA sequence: TGTGCCACCAGGGAAAGGAATGAGCAGTTCTTC. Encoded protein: CATRERNEQFF.

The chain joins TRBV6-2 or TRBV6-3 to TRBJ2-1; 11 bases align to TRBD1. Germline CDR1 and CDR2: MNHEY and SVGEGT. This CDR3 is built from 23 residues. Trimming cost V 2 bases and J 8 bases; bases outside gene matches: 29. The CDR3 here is CASSYPKTFSLDRGQPRWDEQFF. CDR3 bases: TGTGCCAGCAGTTACCCAAAGACTTTTAGCTTGGACAGGGGGCAACCCCGTTGGGATGAGCAGTTCTTC.

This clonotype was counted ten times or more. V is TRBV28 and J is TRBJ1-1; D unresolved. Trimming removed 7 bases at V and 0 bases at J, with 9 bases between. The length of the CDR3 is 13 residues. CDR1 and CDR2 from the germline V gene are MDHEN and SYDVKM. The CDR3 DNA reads TGTGCCAGCATCAGACGGTTGAACACTGAAGCTTTCTTT. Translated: CASIRRLNTEAFF.

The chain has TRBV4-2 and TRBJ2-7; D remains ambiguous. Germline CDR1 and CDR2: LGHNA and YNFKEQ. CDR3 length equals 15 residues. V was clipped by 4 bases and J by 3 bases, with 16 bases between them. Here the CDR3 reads CASSPQQKAGYEQYF. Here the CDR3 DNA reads TGTGCCAGCAGCCCCCAACAGAAAGCCGGCTACGAGCAGTACTTC.

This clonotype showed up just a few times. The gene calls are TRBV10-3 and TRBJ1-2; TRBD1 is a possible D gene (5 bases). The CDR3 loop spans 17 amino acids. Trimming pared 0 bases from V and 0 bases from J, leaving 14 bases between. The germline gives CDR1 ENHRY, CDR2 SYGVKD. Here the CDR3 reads CAISESTGTASNYGYTF. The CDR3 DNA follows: TGTGCCATCAGTGAGTCGACCGGGACCGCTTCTAACTATGGCTACACCTTC.

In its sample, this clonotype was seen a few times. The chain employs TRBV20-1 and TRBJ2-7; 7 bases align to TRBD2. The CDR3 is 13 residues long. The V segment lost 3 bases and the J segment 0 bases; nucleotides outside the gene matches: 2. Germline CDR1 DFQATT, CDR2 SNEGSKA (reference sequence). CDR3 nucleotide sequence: TGCAGTGCTAGGGGAGGGCTCTCCTACGAGCAGTACTTC. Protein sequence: CSARGGLSYEQYF.

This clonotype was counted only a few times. The CDR3 spells CASSSVWGTGGRYEQYF. The CDR3 bases are TGTGCCAGCAGCTCCGTATGGGGGACAGGGGGTAGGTACGAGCAGTACTTC. The chain recombines TRBV7-9 with TRBJ2-7; TRBD1 matches 11 bases. From germline, CDR1 is SEHNR and CDR2 FQNEAQ (reference sequence). The CDR3 contains 17 residues. With 4 bases clipped from V and 4 bases from J, the junction kept 12 bases outside the gene matches.

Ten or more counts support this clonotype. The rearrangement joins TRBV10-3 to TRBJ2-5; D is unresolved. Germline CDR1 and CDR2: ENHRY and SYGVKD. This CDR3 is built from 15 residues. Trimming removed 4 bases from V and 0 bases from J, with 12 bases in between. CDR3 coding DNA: TGTGCCATCAGTGCCTCGGGCAACGACCAAGAGACCCAGTACTTC. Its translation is CAISASGNDQETQYF.

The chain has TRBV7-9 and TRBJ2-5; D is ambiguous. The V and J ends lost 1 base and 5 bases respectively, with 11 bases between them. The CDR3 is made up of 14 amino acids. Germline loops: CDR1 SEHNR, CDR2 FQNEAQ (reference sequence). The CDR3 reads CASSLVRVEETQYF. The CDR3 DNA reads TGTGCCAGCAGCTTAGTTAGGGTTGAGGAGACCCAGTACTTC.

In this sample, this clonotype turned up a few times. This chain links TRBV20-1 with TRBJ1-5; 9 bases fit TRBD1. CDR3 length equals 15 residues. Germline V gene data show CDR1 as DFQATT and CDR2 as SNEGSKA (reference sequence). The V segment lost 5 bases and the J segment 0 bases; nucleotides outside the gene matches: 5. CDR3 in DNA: TGCAGTGCTGGGACAGGGAGGTTTAGCAATCAGCCCCAGCATTTT. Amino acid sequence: CSAGTGRFSNQPQHF.

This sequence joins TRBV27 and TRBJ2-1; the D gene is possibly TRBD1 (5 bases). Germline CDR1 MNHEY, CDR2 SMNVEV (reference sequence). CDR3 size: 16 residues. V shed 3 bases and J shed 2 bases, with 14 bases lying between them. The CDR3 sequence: CASSLGTLGAYNEQFF. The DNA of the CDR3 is TGTGCCAGCAGTTTGGGCACTCTAGGGGCCTACAATGAGCAGTTCTTC.

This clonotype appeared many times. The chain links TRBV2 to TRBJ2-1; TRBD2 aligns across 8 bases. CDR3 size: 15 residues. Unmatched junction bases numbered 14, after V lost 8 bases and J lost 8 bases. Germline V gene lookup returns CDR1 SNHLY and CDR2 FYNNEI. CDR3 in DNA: TGTGCCAGCTCTCCTAGCGGGTTCGCTATCCATGAGCAGTTCTTC. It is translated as CASSPSGFAIHEQFF.

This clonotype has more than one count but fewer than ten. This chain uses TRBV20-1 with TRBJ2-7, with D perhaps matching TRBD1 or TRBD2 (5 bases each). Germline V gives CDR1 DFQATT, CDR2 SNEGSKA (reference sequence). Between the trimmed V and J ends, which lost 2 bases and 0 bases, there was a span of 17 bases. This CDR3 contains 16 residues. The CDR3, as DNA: TGCAGTGCTAGATATGAGGGGATAAAATTCTCCTACGAGCAGTACTTC. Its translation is CSARYEGIKFSYEQYF.

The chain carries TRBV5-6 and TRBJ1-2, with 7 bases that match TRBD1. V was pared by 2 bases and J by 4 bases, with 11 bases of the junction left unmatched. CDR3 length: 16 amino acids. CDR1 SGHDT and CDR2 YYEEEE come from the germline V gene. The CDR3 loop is CASSFNRDSYLYGYTF. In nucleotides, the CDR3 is TGTGCCAGCAGCTTTAACCGGGACAGCTACCTCTATGGCTACACCTTC.

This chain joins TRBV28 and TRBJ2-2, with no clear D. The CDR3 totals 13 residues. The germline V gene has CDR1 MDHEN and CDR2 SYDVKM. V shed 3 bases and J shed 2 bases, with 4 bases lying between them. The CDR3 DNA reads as TGTGCCAGCAGTTTCCCCAACACCGGGGAGCTGTTTTTT. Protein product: CASSFPNTGELFF.

In DNA form, the CDR3 reads TGTGCCAGCAGCAACGGACTGAACTACGAGCAGTACTTC. Amino acid sequence: CASSNGLNYEQYF. J is TRBJ2-7 and V is TRBV7-9, with D possibly TRBD2 on 5 matching bases. Germline assignment: CDR1 SEHNR and CDR2 FQNEAQ (reference sequence). V was clipped by 5 bases and J by 3 bases, with 11 bases between them. CDR3 length equals 13 residues.